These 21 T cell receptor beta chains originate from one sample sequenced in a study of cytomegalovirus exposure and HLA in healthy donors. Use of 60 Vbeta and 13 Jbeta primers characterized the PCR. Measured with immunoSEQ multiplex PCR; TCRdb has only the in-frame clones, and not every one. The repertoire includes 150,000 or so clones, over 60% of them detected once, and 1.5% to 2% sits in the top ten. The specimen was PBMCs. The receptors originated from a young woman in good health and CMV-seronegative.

CDR3 in amino acids: CARSLGRTGNGYTF. The DNA for the CDR3 is TGTGCCAGAAGCTTGGGGAGGACAGGGAATGGCTACACCTTC. This sequence joins TRBV5-3 and TRBJ1-2; TRBD1 matches 8 bases. TRBV5-3 is filed as an ORF, its function uncertain. There are 14 residues in the CDR3. V gave up 0 bases and J gave up 6 bases; unmatched junction bases: 4.

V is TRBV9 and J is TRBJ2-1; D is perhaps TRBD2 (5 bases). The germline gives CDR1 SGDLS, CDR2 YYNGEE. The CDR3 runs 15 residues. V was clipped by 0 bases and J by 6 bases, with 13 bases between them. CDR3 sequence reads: CASSVVIGSPNEQFF. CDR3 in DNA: TGTGCCAGCAGCGTAGTAATTGGGAGCCCCAATGAGCAGTTCTTC.

CDR3 sequence reads: CASSGKQGSRTEAFF. The CDR3 DNA is TGTGCCAGCAGTGGAAAACAGGGATCGAGAACTGAAGCTTTCTTT. This chain links TRBV6-5 with TRBJ1-1, with a possible D match to TRBD1 (6 bases). This CDR3 contains 15 residues. Germline CDR1 MNHEY, CDR2 SVGAGI. With 5 bases removed from V and 5 bases from J, the gap between germline ends came to 18 bases.

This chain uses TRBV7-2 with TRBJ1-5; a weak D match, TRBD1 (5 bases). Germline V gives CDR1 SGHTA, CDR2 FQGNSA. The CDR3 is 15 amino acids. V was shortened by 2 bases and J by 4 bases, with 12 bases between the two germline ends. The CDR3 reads CASSLSMQGNQPQHF. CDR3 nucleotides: TGTGCCAGCAGCTTAAGTATGCAGGGAAATCAGCCCCAGCATTTT.

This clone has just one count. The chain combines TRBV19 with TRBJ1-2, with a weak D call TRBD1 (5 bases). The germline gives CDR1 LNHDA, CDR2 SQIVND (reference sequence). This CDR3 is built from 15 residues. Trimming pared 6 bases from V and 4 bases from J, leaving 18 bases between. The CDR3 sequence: CASRNTGRDAYGYTF. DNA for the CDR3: TGTGCCAGTAGGAACACAGGACGCGATGCCTATGGCTACACCTTC.

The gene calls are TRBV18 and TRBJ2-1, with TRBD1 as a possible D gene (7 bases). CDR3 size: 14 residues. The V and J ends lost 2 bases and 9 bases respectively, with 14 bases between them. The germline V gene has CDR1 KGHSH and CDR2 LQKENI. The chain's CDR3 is CASSPGQGGIEQFF. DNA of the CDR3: TGTGCCAGCTCACCAGGCCAGGGGGGAATTGAGCAGTTCTTC.

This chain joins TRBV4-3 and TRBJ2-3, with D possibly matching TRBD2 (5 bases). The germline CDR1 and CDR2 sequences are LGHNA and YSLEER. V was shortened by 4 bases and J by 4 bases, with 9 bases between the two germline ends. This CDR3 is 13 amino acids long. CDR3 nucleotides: TGCGCCAGCAGCCGCTCGAGGGCAGATACGCAGTATTTT. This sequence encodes CASSRSRADTQYF.

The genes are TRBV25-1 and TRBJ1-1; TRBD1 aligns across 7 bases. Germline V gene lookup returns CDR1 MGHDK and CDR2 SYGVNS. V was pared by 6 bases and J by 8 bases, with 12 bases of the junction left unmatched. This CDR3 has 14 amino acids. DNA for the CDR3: TGTGCCAGCAGAAAACAGGGGACTTCAGGGGAAGCTTTCTTT. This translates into CASRKQGTSGEAFF. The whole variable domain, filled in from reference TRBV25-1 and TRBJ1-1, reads EADIYQTPRYLVIGTGKKITLECSQTMGHDKMYWYQQDPGMELHLIHYSYGVNSTEKGDLSSESTVSRIRTEHFPLTLESARPSHTSQYLCASRKQGTSGEAFFGQGTRLTVV.

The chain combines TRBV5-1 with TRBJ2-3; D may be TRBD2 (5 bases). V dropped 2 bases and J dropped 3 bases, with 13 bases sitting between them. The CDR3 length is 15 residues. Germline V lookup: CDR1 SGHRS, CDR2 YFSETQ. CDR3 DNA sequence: TGCGCCAGCAGCTTAAGAAGAGGGCCTACAGATACGCAGTATTTT. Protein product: CASSLRRGPTDTQYF.

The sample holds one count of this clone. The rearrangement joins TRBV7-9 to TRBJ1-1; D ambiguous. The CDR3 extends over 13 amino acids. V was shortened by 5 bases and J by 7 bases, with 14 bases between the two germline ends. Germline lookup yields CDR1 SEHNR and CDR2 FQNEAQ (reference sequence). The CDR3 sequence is CASSIPGRDEAFF. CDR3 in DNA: TGTGCCAGCAGCATCCCCGGGAGGGATGAAGCTTTCTTT.

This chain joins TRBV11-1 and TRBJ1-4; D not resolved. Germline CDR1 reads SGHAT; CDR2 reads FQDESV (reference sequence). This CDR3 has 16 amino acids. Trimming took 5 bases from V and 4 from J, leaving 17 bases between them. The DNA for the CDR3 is TGTGCCAGCAGCCCCGGCGGCGTTCTCTTTAATGAAAAACTGTTTTTT. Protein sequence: CASSPGGVLFNEKLFF.

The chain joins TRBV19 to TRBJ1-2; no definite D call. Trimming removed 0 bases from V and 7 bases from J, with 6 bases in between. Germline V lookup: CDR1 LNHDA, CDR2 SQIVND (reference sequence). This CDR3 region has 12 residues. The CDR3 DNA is TGTGCCAGTAGTATAGAGCGCCTTGGCTACACCTTC. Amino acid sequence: CASSIERLGYTF.

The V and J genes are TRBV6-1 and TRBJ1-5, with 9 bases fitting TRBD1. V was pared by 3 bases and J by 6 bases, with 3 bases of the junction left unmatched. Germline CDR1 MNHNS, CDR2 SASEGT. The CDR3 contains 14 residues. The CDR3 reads CASSERQGGQPQHF. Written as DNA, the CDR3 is TGTGCCAGCAGTGAGAGACAGGGGGGTCAGCCCCAGCATTTT.

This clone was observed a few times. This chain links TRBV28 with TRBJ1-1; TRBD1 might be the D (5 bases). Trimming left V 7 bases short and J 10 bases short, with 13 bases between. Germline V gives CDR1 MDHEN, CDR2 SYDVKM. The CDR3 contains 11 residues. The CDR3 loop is CASTSGRGAFF. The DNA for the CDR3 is TGTGCCAGCACCTCTGGTAGGGGAGCTTTCTTT. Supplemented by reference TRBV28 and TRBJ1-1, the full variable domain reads DVKVTQSSRYLVKRTGEKVFLECVQDMDHENMFWYRQDPGLGLRLIYFSYDVKMKEKGDIPEGYSVSREKKERFSLILESASTNQTSMYLCASTSGRGAFFGQGTRLTVV.

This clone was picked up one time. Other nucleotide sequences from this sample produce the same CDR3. CDR3 loop: CSARKADTQYF. The CDR3 region has the DNA TGCAGTGCCAGAAAAGCCGATACGCAGTATTTT. The chain couples TRBV20-1 to TRBJ2-3, with unresolved D. The germline V gene encodes CDR1 DFQATT and CDR2 SNEGSKA (reference sequence). V lost 6 bases and J 6 bases, leaving 10 bases between the germline ends. This CDR3 contains 11 residues.

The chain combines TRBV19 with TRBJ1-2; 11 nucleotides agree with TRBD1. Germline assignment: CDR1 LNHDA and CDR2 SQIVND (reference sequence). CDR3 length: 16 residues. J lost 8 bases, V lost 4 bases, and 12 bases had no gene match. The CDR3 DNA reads TGTGCCAGTAGTACCCTCGGACAGGGGGCCGAGGAAGGCTACACCTTC. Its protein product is CASSTLGQGAEEGYTF.

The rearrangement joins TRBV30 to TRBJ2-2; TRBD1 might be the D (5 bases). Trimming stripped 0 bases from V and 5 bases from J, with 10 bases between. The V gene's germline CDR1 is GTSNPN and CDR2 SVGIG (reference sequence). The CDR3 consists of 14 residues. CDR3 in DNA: TGTGCCTGGAGTGTAAGGGGTTGGACCGGGGAGCTGTTTTTT. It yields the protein CAWSVRGWTGELFF.

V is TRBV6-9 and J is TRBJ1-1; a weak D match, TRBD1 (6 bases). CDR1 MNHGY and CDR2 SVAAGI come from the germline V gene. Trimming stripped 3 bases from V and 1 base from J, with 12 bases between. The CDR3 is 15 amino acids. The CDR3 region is CASSYHDRPNTEAFF. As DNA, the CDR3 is TGTGCCAGCAGTTACCACGACAGGCCGAACACTGAAGCTTTCTTT.

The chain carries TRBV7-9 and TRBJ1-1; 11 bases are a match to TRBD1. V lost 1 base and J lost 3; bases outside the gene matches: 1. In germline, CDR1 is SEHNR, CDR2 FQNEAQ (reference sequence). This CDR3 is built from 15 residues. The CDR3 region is CASSLGDRGDTEAFF. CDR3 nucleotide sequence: TGTGCCAGCAGCTTAGGGGACAGGGGGGACACTGAAGCTTTCTTT.

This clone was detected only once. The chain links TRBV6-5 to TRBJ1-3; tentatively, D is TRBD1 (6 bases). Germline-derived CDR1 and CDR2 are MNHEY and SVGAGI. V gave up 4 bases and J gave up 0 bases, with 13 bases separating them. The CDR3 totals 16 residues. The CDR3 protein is CASSSDRWTSGNTIYF. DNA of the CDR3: TGTGCCAGCAGTTCCGACAGGTGGACCTCTGGAAACACCATATATTTT.

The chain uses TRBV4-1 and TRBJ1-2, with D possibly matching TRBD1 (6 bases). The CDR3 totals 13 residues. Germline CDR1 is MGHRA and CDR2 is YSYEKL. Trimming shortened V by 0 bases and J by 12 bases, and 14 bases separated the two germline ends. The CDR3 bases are TGCGCCAGCAGCCAAGATGGGCAGGGGATAGACACCTTC. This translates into CASSQDGQGIDTF.